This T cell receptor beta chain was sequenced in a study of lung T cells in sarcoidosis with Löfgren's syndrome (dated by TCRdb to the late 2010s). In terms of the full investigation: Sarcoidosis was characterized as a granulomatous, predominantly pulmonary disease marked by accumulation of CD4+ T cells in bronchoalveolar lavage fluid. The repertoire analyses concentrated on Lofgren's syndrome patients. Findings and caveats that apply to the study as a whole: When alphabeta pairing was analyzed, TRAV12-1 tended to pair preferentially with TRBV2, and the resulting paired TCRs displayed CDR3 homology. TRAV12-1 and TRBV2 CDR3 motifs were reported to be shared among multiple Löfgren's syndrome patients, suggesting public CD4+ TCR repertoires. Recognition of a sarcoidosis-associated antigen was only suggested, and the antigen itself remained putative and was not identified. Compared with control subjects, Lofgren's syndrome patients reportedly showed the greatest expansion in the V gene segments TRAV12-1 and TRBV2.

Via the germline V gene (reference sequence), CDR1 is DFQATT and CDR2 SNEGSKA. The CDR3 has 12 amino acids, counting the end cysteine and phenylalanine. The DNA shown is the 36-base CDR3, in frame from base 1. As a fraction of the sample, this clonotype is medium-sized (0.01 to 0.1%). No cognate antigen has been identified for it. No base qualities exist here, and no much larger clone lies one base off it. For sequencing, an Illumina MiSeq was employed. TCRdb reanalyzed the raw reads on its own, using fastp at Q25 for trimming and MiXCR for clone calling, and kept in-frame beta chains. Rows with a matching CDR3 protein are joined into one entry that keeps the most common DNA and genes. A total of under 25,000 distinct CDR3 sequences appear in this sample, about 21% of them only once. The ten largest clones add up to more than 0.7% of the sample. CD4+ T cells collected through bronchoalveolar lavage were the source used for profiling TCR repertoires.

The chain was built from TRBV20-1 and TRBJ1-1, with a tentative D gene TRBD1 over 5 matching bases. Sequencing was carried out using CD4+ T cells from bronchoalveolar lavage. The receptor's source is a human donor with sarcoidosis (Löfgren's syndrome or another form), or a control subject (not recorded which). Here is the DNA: TGCAACCCATCCCGGGCGCAGGGTGAAGCTTTCTTT. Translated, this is CNPSRAQGEAFF.